The 8 T cell receptor beta chains in this list originate from one sample, sequenced in a study of blood T cells in healthy people across ages. A second PCR of about 6 to 12 cycles used a sample-barcoded 5' primer and a J-beta primer mix. Via MiXCR, TCRdb re-called the 5' RACE reads, giving one row per CDR3 protein. The profile covers 700,000 or so distinct CDR3 sequences, with roughly 43% appearing a single time and around 30% taken by the ten largest. The sample was blood. These receptors were taken from a man older than 75 in good health.

This clonotype was counted only a few times. This chain uses TRBV25-1 with TRBJ2-3; D ambiguous. Germline V lookup: CDR1 MGHDK, CDR2 SYGVNS. The CDR3 is made up of 14 amino acids. The V end was cut by 2 bases, the J end by 1 base, with 7 bases between. As DNA, the CDR3 is TGTGCCAGCAGTGAAGATACCGGCACAGATACGCAGTATTTT. Protein sequence: CASSEDTGTDTQYF.

This clonotype was seen a few times. This chain links TRBV7-2 with TRBJ2-1; 8 nucleotides line up with TRBD2. Trimming took 4 bases from V and 0 from J; bases not matched to a gene: 5. Germline values: CDR1 SGHTA, CDR2 FQGNSA. This CDR3 has 16 amino acids. CDR3 sequence: CASSSTSASSYNEQFF. In nucleotides, the CDR3 is TGTGCCAGCAGCTCGACTAGCGCTAGCTCCTACAATGAGCAGTTCTTC.

This clonotype was counted a few times. The rearrangement uses TRBV6-1 and TRBJ2-1; maybe TRBD2 (6 bases). CDR1 is MNHNS and CDR2 is SASEGT in the germline V gene. V was pared by 3 bases and J by 15 bases, with 15 bases between. The CDR3 sequence is 12 residues long. The CDR3 loop is CASSDGGRGTFF. The CDR3 nucleotides read TGTGCCAGCAGTGATGGAGGGCGGGGTACGTTCTTC.

The V call is TRBV6-2 or TRBV6-3, the J call TRBJ1-5; no definite D call. The CDR3 covers 15 residues. The V gene lost 4 bases and the J gene lost 2 bases, with 12 bases spanning the gap. Germline V CDR1 and CDR2: MNHEY, SVGEGT. CDR3 sequence reads: CASSWTDAGNQPQHF. CDR3 DNA: TGTGCCAGCAGTTGGACCGATGCGGGCAATCAGCCCCAGCATTTT.

This rearrangement joins TRBV6-4 to TRBJ2-3; 9 nucleotides match TRBD2. With 2 bases clipped from V and 8 bases from J, the junction kept 5 bases outside the gene matches. The length of the CDR3 is 14 residues. Germline CDR1 is MRHNA and CDR2 is SNTAGT. CDR3: CASSDGGSGSTQYF. DNA for the CDR3: TGTGCCAGCAGTGACGGCGGTAGCGGGAGTACGCAGTATTTT.

This chain links TRBV12-3 or TRBV12-4 with TRBJ2-2; 10 bases align to TRBD1. CDR3 length equals 15 residues. The V segment lost 5 bases and the J segment 5 bases; nucleotides outside the gene matches: 5. The CDR3 DNA follows: TGTGCCAGCAGTCCGGGACAGGGGAGGACCGGGGAGCTGTTTTTT. It yields the protein CASSPGQGRTGELFF.

The table lists this clonotype with a few counts. This chain links TRBV6-1 with TRBJ2-7; 7 positions match TRBD1. V gave up 3 bases and J gave up 0 bases; unmatched junction bases: 8. Germline CDR1 and CDR2: MNHNS and SASEGT. This CDR3 has 16 residues. The CDR3 spells CASSDRGQANSYEQYF. The DNA for the CDR3 is TGTGCCAGCAGTGACAGAGGACAGGCAAACTCCTACGAGCAGTACTTC.

V usage is TRBV2 and J usage is TRBJ2-7; D may be TRBD1 or TRBD2 (5 bases each). V lost 11 bases and J 3 bases, leaving 14 bases between the germline ends. The CDR3 has 12 amino acids. Looked up from germline, CDR1 is SNHLY and CDR2 is FYNNEI. Here the CDR3 reads CASRWDGYEQYF. In nucleotides, the CDR3 is TGTGCCTCCCGCTGGGACGGCTACGAGCAGTACTTC.